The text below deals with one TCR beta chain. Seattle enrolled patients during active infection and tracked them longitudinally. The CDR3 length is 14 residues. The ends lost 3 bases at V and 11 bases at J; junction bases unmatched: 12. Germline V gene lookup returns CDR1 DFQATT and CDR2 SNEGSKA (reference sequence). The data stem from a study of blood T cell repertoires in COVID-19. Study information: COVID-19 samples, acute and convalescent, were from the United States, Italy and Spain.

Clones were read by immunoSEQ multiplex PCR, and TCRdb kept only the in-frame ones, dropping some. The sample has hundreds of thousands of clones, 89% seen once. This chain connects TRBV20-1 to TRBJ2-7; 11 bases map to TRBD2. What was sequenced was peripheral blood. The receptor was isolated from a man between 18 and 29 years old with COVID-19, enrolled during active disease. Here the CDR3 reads CSASTSGSFQSEYF. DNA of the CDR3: TGCAGTGCTAGTACTAGCGGGAGCTTCCAATCGGAGTACTTC.